The 15 T cell receptor beta chains given below trace back to one sample, sequenced in a study of lymphopenia after photon versus proton radiotherapy. The repertoire was sequenced with immunoSEQ multiplex PCR; TCRdb's copy has only in-frame clones and lacks some. The data show 45,000 to 65,000 clones, about 83% seen once. Sequenced here: peripheral blood, sampled from a patient treated with photon-based radiotherapy. The receptor set was obtained from a man in his forties or fifties with gastric cancer.

The chain recombines TRBV30 with TRBJ2-2, with D unresolved. Germline V gives CDR1 GTSNPN, CDR2 SVGIG (reference sequence). V lost 0 bases, J lost 7 bases, and 3 bases lay in between. The CDR3 runs to 11 residues. CDR3 bases: TGTGCCTGGAGTGTACGCGGGGAGCTGTTTTTT. Protein sequence: CAWSVRGELFF.

This sequence joins TRBV5-4 and TRBJ2-6; TRBD1 agrees at 11 bases. The CDR3 sequence is 15 residues long. Germline V gene sequence: CDR1 SGHNT, CDR2 YYREEE (reference sequence). Trimming took 3 bases from V and 10 from J; bases not matched to a gene: 6. CDR3 protein: CASSWGQGDLNVLTF. The CDR3 bases are TGTGCCAGCAGCTGGGGACAGGGGGACCTGAACGTCCTGACTTTC. Drawing the rest from reference TRBV5-4 and TRBJ2-6, the complete variable domain is ETGVTQSPTHLIKTRGQQVTLRCSSQSGHNTVSWYQQALGQGPQFIFQYYREEENGRGNFPPRFSGLQFPNYSSELNVNALELDDSALYLCASSWGQGDLNVLTFGAGSRLTVL.

The chain carries TRBV28 and TRBJ1-1; D is unclear. Germline V gives CDR1 MDHEN, CDR2 SYDVKM. CDR3 length: 13 residues. Trimming stripped 7 bases from V and 3 bases from J, with 12 bases between. CDR3 residues: CASTSDRYTEAFF. For the CDR3, the DNA is TGTGCCAGCACCTCCGACCGGTACACTGAAGCTTTCTTT.

The gene calls are TRBV28 and TRBJ1-4, with D possibly TRBD1 on 6 matching bases. From germline, CDR1 is MDHEN and CDR2 SYDVKM. This CDR3 spans 17 amino acids. V lost 6 bases, J lost 8 bases, and 25 bases lay in between. CDR3 sequence reads: CASSPGGTGQRGEKLFF. CDR3 nucleotide sequence: TGTGCCAGCAGCCCGGGCGGAACAGGGCAAAGAGGGGAAAAACTGTTTTTT.

The V call is TRBV11-2, the J call TRBJ2-3, with 12 bases fitting TRBD2. V dropped 5 bases and J dropped 5; count of bases not matched to a gene: 5. The length of the CDR3 is 15 residues. The germline gives CDR1 SGHAT, CDR2 FQNNGV. The chain's CDR3 is CASSATSGRGDTQYF. DNA of the CDR3: TGTGCCAGCAGCGCGACTAGCGGGAGAGGAGATACGCAGTATTTT.

The genes are TRBV7-2 and TRBJ2-2, with 7 nucleotides matching TRBD1. The CDR3 sequence is 16 residues long. Germline V gene sequence: CDR1 SGHTA, CDR2 FQGNSA. The J segment lost 1 base and the V segment lost 1 base, leaving 3 bases of the junction unmatched. CDR3 loop: CASSLDQGENTGELFF. The CDR3 DNA reads as TGTGCCAGCAGCTTAGATCAGGGGGAGAACACCGGGGAGCTGTTTTTT.

The chain is built from TRBV27 and TRBJ1-1; tentative D call: TRBD1 (5 bases). Germline-derived CDR1 and CDR2 are MNHEY and SMNVEV (reference sequence). The CDR3 consists of 14 residues. Trimming cost V 1 base and J 7 bases, with 13 bases left between them. The CDR3: CASSLWGSPNEAFF. In nucleotides, the CDR3 is TGTGCCAGCAGTTTATGGGGCAGCCCTAATGAAGCTTTCTTT.

The rearrangement links TRBV5-1 to TRBJ1-3; the match to TRBD1 covers 7 bases. Germline CDR1 and CDR2: SGHRS and YFSETQ. The CDR3 extends over 15 amino acids. Unmatched junction bases numbered 5, after V lost 3 bases and J lost 2 bases. CDR3 sequence (DNA): TGCGCCAGCAGCTCCGACAGGGTGCCTGGAAACACCATATATTTT. Its translation is CASSSDRVPGNTIYF.

With respect to this clone: The sample holds other DNA sequences that translate to the same CDR3. The CDR3 DNA reads TGTGCCAGCAGCTTAGCTGGCGGGAGCTCCTACGAGCAGTACTTC. Translated, it gives CASSLAGGSSYEQYF. This chain links TRBV7-2 with TRBJ2-7; 7 bases line up with TRBD2. V lost 0 bases to trimming and J lost 0 bases; unmatched junction nucleotides: 2. Germline values: CDR1 SGHTA, CDR2 FQGNSA. The CDR3 has 15 residues.

In this sample, this clone turned up once. This chain links TRBV5-1 with TRBJ2-2, with 13 bases identical to TRBD2. The CDR3 totals 16 residues. Germline CDR1 reads SGHRS; CDR2 reads YFSETQ. With 4 bases clipped from V and 3 bases from J, the junction kept 3 bases outside the gene matches. The chain's CDR3 is CASSPGLAGDTGELFF. For the CDR3, the DNA is TGCGCCAGCAGCCCCGGACTAGCGGGAGACACCGGGGAGCTGTTTTTT.

The chain links TRBV25-1 to TRBJ2-3, with D tentatively TRBD1 (5 bases). There are 13 residues in the CDR3. With 3 bases removed from V and 6 bases from J, the gap between germline ends came to 10 bases. Germline V CDR1 and CDR2: MGHDK, SYGVNS. The CDR3 DNA sequence: TGTGCCAGCAGTGATCCCTACAGGGATACGCAGTATTTT. Protein: CASSDPYRDTQYF.

The V gene is TRBV7-8, the J gene TRBJ2-2; TRBD1 might be the D (5 bases). Germline V gene lookup returns CDR1 SGHVS and CDR2 FQNEAQ. V lost 1 base and J lost 1, with 10 bases in between. The CDR3 runs 16 residues. The CDR3 here is CASSLDLQGNTGELFF. CDR3 in DNA: TGTGCCAGCAGCTTAGATTTGCAGGGGAACACCGGGGAGCTGTTTTTT.

The chain couples TRBV19 to TRBJ1-4; 7 bases are a match to TRBD1. Germline V lookup: CDR1 LNHDA, CDR2 SQIVND (reference sequence). This CDR3 contains 15 residues. Trimming cost V 5 bases and J 4 bases; bases outside gene matches: 7. The CDR3 bases are TGTGCCAGTAGTGCCGGACAGGCCGGTAATGAAAAACTGTTTTTT. This gives the protein CASSAGQAGNEKLFF. The full variable domain, completed using reference TRBV19 and TRBJ1-4, is DGGITQSPKYLFRKEGQNVTLSCEQNLNHDAMYWYRQDPGQGLRLIYYSQIVNDFQKGDIAEGYSVSREKKESFPLTVTSAQKNPTAFYLCASSAGQAGNEKLFFGSGTQLSVL.

The gene calls are TRBV28 and TRBJ2-7; D is unclear. V was cut by 1 base and J by 3 bases, with 7 bases left in between. CDR3 size: 13 residues. Germline CDR1 is MDHEN and CDR2 is SYDVKM. The DNA for the CDR3 is TGTGCCAGCAGTTTATTTCTCCACTACGAGCAGTACTTC. Translating gives CASSLFLHYEQYF.

The chain couples TRBV27 to TRBJ2-1; tentative D call: TRBD1 (5 bases). From germline, CDR1 is MNHEY and CDR2 SMNVEV (reference sequence). The CDR3 runs 16 residues. Trimming cost V 5 bases and J 2 bases, with 16 bases left between them. CDR3 loop: CASSPDRTYTYNEQFF. The CDR3, as DNA: TGTGCCAGCAGTCCCGACAGAACCTACACCTACAATGAGCAGTTCTTC.